This TCR beta chain was found in a study of post-analysis software for immune sequencing data. Across the whole study: The courses of disease that were included comprised relapsing-remitting, secondary progressive and progressive-relapsing multiple sclerosis. Regarding the study as a whole: The five TRBV segments detected at higher frequency in patients than in controls included TRBV5-6, TRBV5-1 and TRBV20-1. Controls significantly exceeded multiple sclerosis patients in normalized Chao1 diversity. Strong co-clustering by F measure was evident for samples that had been prepared in the same batch.

The germline CDR1 and CDR2 sequences are KGHSH and LQKENI. The CDR3 totals 15 residues. Prepared TCR beta cDNA libraries contained unique molecular identifiers. Input populations of roughly 0.85 to 11 million T cells gave rise to approximately 500,000 cDNA molecules. TCRdb reprocessed the PCR reads with MiXCR, giving one entry per CDR3 protein. The sample includes approximately 460,000 distinct CDR3 sequences, around 40% seen only once; the top ten take over 10%. Of note for this clonotype: As yet, its antigen is unknown. Sequence at one end of the junction differs from germline and may be a read error.

Sequencing input: blood. The sequence derives from a girl aged 10 to 17 with multiple sclerosis. The V call is TRBV18, the J call TRBJ2-3; the D is unclear. CDR3 region: CTSSPMRQGTDTQYF. In DNA form, the CDR3 reads TGTACCAGCTCACCAATGAGGCAGGGCACAGATACGCAGTATTTT. Complete variable domain (other parts from reference TRBV18 and TRBJ2-3): NAGVMQNPRHLVRRRGQEARLRCSPMKGHSHVYWYRQLPEEGLKFMVYLQKENIIDESGMPKERFSAEFPKEGPSILRIQQVVRGDSAAYFCTSSPMRQGTDTQYFGPGTRLTVL.